This entry lists 6 T cell receptor beta chains sequenced from one sample in a study of CD8+CD57+ T cells in acquired aplastic anemia. Profiling of TCR beta VDJ combinations and CDR3 sequences used genomic DNA as template. TCRdb redid the calling of the reads with MiXCR, one entry per CDR3 protein. The sample lists around 210,000 distinct CDR3 sequences; approximately 65% were seen once. Patients included in sequencing had previously demonstrated CD8+CD57+ cell expansion by flow cytometry. Sequencing input: sorted CD4+, CD8+, or CD8+CD57+ T cells (not recorded which) from PBMCs. The receptors come from a human donor with aplastic anemia.

CDR3 DNA: TGTGCCAGCATCGGGACAGGGGGGACCTACTCGTCCTACGAGCAGTACTTC. Translating it yields CASIGTGGTYSSYEQYF. The gene calls are TRBV7-8 and TRBJ2-7; 11 bases are a match to TRBD1. CDR1 SGHVS and CDR2 FQNEAQ come from the germline V gene. J was trimmed by 1 base and V by 7 bases; bases with no gene match: 12. This CDR3 is 17 amino acids long.

This CDR3 reads CAISGGTGRNYEQYF. CDR3 sequence (DNA): TGTGCCATCAGTGGAGGGACAGGAAGAAACTACGAGCAGTACTTC. This chain links TRBV10-3 with TRBJ2-7; 8 bases map to TRBD1. The ends lost 4 bases at V and 3 bases at J; junction bases unmatched: 8. CDR1 and CDR2 from the germline V gene are ENHRY and SYGVKD. This CDR3 is 15 amino acids long.

V is TRBV5-4 and J is TRBJ1-6; possible D gene TRBD1, 6 bases. This CDR3 is 14 amino acids long. CDR1 SGHNT and CDR2 YYREEE come from the germline V gene (reference sequence). Trimming pared 1 base from V and 6 bases from J, leaving 8 bases between. CDR3 protein: CASSLPRGNSPLHF. CDR3 coding DNA: TGTGCCAGCAGCTTGCCCAGGGGTAATTCACCCCTCCACTTT.

The J gene is TRBJ2-7, the V gene TRBV19; no reliable D call. The CDR3 totals 11 residues. CDR1 and CDR2 from the germline V gene are LNHDA and SQIVND (reference sequence). V gave up 3 bases and J gave up 5 bases, with 5 bases separating them. CDR3 nucleotides: TGTGCCAGTAGTATTAGGAACGAGCAGTACTTC. Its translation is CASSIRNEQYF.

This clonotype was picked up many times. The rearrangement joins TRBV15 to TRBJ2-3; D is possibly TRBD1 (6 bases). From germline, CDR1 is LNHNV and CDR2 YYDKDF (reference sequence). The CDR3 is made up of 14 amino acids. Trimming removed 4 bases at V and 11 bases at J, with 19 bases between. CDR3 in amino acids: CATSNYRVGQMQYF. As DNA, the CDR3 is TGTGCCACCAGCAACTACAGGGTGGGACAAATGCAGTATTTT.

Only one count was recorded for this clonotype. At one boundary the junction diverges from the germline segment, which might be a read error. The V and J genes are TRBV2 and TRBJ2-5, with D hard to call. There are 11 residues in the CDR3. Per germline, CDR1 SNHLY and CDR2 FYNNEI. The CDR3 loop reads CACRAPETQYF. CDR3 DNA: TGTGCCTGCAGAGCCCCGGAGACCCAGTACTTC.